This TCR beta chain was recovered during a study of CD8 T cells in Susac syndrome. Study-level points and caveats: Individuals included in the TCR sequencing and HLA analysis were acknowledged by the study to be relatively few in number.

CDR1 and CDR2 from the germline V gene are DFQATT and SNEGSKA (reference sequence). This CDR3 is 13 amino acids long. V was pared by 7 bases and J by 4 bases, with 16 bases between. Comment on this clonotype: Its antigen is still unknown.

Reverse transcription of about 0.5 to 1 ug RNA was carried out with random hexamers. Amplification of TCR beta CDR3 across 54 Vbeta and 13 Jbeta was performed with immunoSEQ multiplex PCR. One entry per CDR3 protein results from TCRdb running MiXCR on the immunoSEQ multiplex PCR reads. This sample carries about 150,000 distinct CDR3 sequences, approximately 95% of them seen once, and the ten largest clones take roughly 0.08%. Sequenced: CD4+ T cells from PBMCs. The receptor comes from a human donor with Susac syndrome. The rearrangement links TRBV20-1 to TRBJ1-2, with D possibly TRBD1 on 6 matching bases. Written as DNA, the CDR3 is TGCAGTGTTGCCCCCGGGGGCCTCTATGGCTACACCTTC. This gives the protein CSVAPGGLYGYTF.